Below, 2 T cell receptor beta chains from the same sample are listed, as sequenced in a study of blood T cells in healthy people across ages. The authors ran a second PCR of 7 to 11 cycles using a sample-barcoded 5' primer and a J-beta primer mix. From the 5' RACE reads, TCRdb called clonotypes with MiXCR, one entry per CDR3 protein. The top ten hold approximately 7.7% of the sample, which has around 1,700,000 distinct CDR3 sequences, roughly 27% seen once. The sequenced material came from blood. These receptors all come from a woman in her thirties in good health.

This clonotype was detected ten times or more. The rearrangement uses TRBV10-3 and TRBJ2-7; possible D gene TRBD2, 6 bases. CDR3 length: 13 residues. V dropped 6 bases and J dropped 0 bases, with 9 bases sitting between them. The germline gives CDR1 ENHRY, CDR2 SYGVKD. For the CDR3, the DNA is TGTGCCATCAGAGGGACTCCCTCCTACGAGCAGTACTTC. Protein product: CAIRGTPSYEQYF.

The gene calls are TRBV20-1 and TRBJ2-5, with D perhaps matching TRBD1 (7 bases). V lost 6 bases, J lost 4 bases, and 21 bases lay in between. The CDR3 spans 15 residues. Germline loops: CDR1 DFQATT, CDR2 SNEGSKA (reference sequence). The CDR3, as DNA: TGCAGTGCCCCCCCGGCCAGGGGGGTAGTAGAGACCCAGTACTTC. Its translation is CSAPPARGVVETQYF.